This passage covers 3 T cell receptor beta chains from one sample sequenced in a study of T cells in localized non-small cell lung cancer. Method: immunoSEQ multiplex PCR; TCRdb's copy keeps in-frame clones and lacks some. The sample includes over 10,000 clones, roughly 28% of them seen just once. Specimen: lung tumor tissue, collected before any cancer treatment. These receptors came from a female donor of 60 years or more with stage I lung adenocarcinoma.

The sample holds many counts of this clone. This rearrangement joins TRBV11-3 to TRBJ1-1; D remains ambiguous. Trimming cost V 1 base and J 2 bases, with 11 bases left between them. In germline, CDR1 is SGHNT, CDR2 YENEEA. This CDR3 is 15 amino acids long. The CDR3 DNA reads as TGTGCCAGCAGCTTAGTGCTGCGGGGAAACACTGAAGCTTTCTTT. Translating it yields CASSLVLRGNTEAFF.

Regarding this clone: One end of the junction is discordant with germline, which a read error may explain. The DNA of the CDR3 is TGTGCCATCAGTGGGAGTAGCGGGAGTGGAACAGATACGCAGTATTTT. Its translation is CAISGSSGSGTDTQYF. The chain employs TRBV6-8 and TRBJ2-3, with 9 bases matching TRBD2. This CDR3 spans 16 amino acids. Per the germline V gene, CDR1 is MNHGY and CDR2 is SAAAGT.

This clone is termed medium-sized (0.01 to 0.1%). The DNA for the CDR3 is TGTGCCAGCAGCGCACACGGGGTGCAGACCCAGTACTTC. It translates to CASSAHGVQTQYF. The chain couples TRBV9 to TRBJ2-5; a weak D match, TRBD2 (5 bases). V lost 3 bases, J lost 6 bases, and 12 bases lay in between. The CDR3 covers 13 residues. Germline CDR1 SGDLS, CDR2 YYNGEE.